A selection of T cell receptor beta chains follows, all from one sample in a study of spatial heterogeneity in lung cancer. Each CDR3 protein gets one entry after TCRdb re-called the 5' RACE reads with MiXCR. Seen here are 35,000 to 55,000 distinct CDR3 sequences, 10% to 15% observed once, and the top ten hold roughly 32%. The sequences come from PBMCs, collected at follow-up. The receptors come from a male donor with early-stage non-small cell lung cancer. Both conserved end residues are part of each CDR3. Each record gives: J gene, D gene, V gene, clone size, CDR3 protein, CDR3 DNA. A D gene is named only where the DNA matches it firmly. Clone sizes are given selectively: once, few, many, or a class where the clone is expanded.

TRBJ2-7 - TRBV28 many CASRTDLSSEQYF TGTGCCAGCAGGACGGACCTATCTAGCGAGCAGTACTTC
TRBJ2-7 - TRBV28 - CASSSRIYEQYF TGTGCCAGCAGCTCCCGGATCTACGAGCAGTACTTC
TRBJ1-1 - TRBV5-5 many CDSSVLADYTEAFF TGTGACAGCAGCGTGCTCGCAGACTACACTGAAGCTTTCTTT
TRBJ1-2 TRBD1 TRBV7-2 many CASSLERTGGYTF TGTGCCAGCAGCTTAGAAAGGACAGGGGGCTACACCTTC
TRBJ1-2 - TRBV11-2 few CASSLGTLGGYTF TGTGCCAGCAGCTTAGGAACCCTAGGTGGCTACACCTTC
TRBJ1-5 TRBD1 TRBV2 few CASSPTGGSQPQHF TGTGCCAGCAGTCCCACAGGGGGCTCTCAGCCCCAGCATTTT
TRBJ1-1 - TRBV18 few CASSPQSTLGYDTEAFF TGTGCCAGCTCACCCCAATCAACGCTGGGTTACGACACTGAAGCTTTCTTT
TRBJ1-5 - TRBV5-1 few CASSLAGKNQPQHF TGCGCCAGCAGCTTGGCTGGGAAGAATCAGCCCCAGCATTTT
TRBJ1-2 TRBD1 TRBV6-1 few CASSSDRIYGYTF TGTGCCAGCAGCTCGGACAGGATCTATGGCTACACCTTC
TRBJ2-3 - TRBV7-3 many CASSLISDTQYF TGTGCCAGCAGCTTAATTTCAGATACGCAGTATTTT
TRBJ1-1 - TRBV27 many CASSVREVGTEAFF TGTGCCAGCAGTGTCCGTGAGGTTGGCACTGAAGCTTTCTTT
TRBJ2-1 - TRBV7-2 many CASSLDGSSYNEQFF TGTGCCAGCAGCTTAGATGGGAGCTCCTACAATGAGCAGTTCTTC
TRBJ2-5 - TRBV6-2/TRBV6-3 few CASGSYQETQYF TGTGCCAGCGGGAGCTACCAAGAGACCCAGTACTTC
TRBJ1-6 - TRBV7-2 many CASSSSTAAALHF TGTGCCAGCAGCTCGTCGACGGCGGCGGCCCTCCACTTT
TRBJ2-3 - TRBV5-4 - CASYRAPRPDTQYF TGTGCCAGCTACCGGGCGCCAAGGCCCGATACGCAGTATTTT
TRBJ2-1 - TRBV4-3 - CASSQGWGSSYNEQFF TGCGCCAGCAGCCAAGGGTGGGGGAGCTCCTACAATGAGCAGTTCTTC
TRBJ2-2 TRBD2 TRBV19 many CASSKLAGGPDTGELFF TGTGCCAGTAGTAAACTAGCGGGAGGACCGGACACCGGGGAGCTGTTTTTT
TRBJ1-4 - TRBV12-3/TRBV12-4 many CASSRLSKKLFF TGTGCCAGCAGCCGACTTTCTAAAAAACTGTTTTTT
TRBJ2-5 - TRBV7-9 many CASSSPGTGKETQYF TGTGCCAGCAGCTCCCCCGGGACCGGAAAAGAGACCCAGTACTTC
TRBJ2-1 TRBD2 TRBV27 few CASSLRAGGSGSYNEQFF TGTGCCAGCAGTTTAAGGGCAGGGGGTAGCGGGAGTTACAATGAGCAGTTCTTC
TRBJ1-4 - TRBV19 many CASRGSGGEKLFF TGTGCCAGCCGCGGTTCCGGGGGGGAAAAACTGTTTTTT
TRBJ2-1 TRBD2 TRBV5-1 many CASSLGRLAGEQFF TGCGCCAGCAGCTTGGGCCGACTAGCGGGGGAGCAGTTCTTC
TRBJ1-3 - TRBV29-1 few CSVEDPGVGNTIYF TGCAGCGTTGAAGATCCAGGGGTTGGAAACACCATATATTTT
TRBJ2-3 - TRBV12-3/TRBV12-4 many CASSLSGPRADTQYF TGTGCCAGCAGTTTGAGCGGGCCGCGGGCAGATACGCAGTATTTT
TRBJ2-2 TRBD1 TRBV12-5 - CASGWTGRSNTGELFF TGTGCTAGTGGTTGGACAGGCCGCTCCAACACCGGGGAGCTGTTTTTT
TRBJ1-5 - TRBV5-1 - CANPQSNQPQHF TGCGCCAACCCCCAGAGCAATCAGCCCCAGCATTTT
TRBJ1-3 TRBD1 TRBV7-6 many CASSSLDRGVNTIYF TGTGCCAGCAGCTCGCTCGACAGGGGAGTAAACACCATATATTTT
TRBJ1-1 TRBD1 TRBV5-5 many CASSRDSGTEAFF TGTGCCAGCAGCCGGGACAGTGGAACTGAAGCTTTCTTT
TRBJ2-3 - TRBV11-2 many CAQGLGGDTQYF TGTGCACAGGGACTGGGTGGAGATACGCAGTATTTT
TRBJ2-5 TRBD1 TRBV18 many CASSPGTEEETQYF TGTGCCAGCTCACCAGGGACAGAAGAAGAGACCCAGTACTTC
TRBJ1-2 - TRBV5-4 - CASSLEPSREDYGYTF TGTGCCAGCAGCTTGGAACCGAGCAGGGAAGACTATGGCTACACCTTC
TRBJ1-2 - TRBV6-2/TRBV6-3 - CASRGPNYGYTF TGTGCCAGCAGGGGACCCAACTATGGCTACACCTTC
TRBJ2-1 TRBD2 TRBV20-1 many CSVGLAGVRGEQFF TGCAGTGTGGGACTAGCGGGAGTTCGTGGTGAGCAGTTCTTC
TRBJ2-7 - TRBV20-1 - CSARDALDYEQYF TGCAGTGCTAGAGATGCACTAGACTACGAGCAGTACTTC
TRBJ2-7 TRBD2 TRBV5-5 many CASSLTSGPSYEQYF TGTGCCAGCAGCTTAACTAGCGGGCCCTCCTACGAGCAGTACTTC
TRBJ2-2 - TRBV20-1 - CSARDTSFRTGELFF TGCAGTGCTAGAGATACCAGCTTTAGGACCGGGGAGCTGTTTTTT
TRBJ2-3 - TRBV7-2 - CASSRDPPLQYF TGTGCCAGCAGCCGCGACCCGCCGCTCCAGTATTTT
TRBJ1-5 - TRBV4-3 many CASSQDLGQPQHF TGCGCCAGCAGCCAAGATCTGGGGCAGCCCCAGCATTTT
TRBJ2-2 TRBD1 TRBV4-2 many CASRLQGATGELFF TGTGCCAGCAGATTGCAGGGGGCGACCGGGGAGCTGTTTTTT
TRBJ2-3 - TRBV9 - CASSVGGLLSTDTQYF TGTGCCAGCAGCGTAGGCGGACTGCTTAGCACAGATACGCAGTATTTT
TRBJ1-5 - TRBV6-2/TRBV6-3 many CASRENYQPQHF TGTGCCAGCAGAGAGAACTATCAGCCCCAGCATTTT
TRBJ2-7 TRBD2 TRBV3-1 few CASSQTELAASYEQYF TGTGCCAGCAGCCAGACCGAGCTAGCGGCCTCCTACGAGCAGTACTTC